The clone carrying this TCR beta chain was observed at least ten times. The target antigen is unknown. The junction shows a germline mismatch at one end, possibly a read error. This entry belongs to a study of Graves' ophthalmopathy and Graves' hyperthyroidism. Study summary: The collection of peripheral blood took place at initial diagnosis, before any treatment. Whole-study findings and limits: The model reached just under 71% sensitivity and approximately 72% specificity for predicting ophthalmopathy progression. Blood also contained most of the expanded thyroid clonotypes above 0.001 frequency.

The authors amplified TCR beta CDR3 regions, and they did so from RNA transcripts for repertoire sequencing. The workflow started with a first-round RT-PCR run with HTBI primers and then moved on to a second-round multiplex PCR. TCRdb re-derived calls from the multiplex PCR reads in MiXCR, one entry per CDR3 protein. This table has 740,000 or so distinct CDR3 sequences, roughly two fifths appearing once. This CDR3 has 13 amino acids. CDR1 is SGHKS, CDR2 YYEKEE, per germline (reference sequence). The specimen sequenced was peripheral blood. The chain links TRBV5-5 to TRBJ1-1; D is unresolved. The receptor comes from an adult man with Graves' ophthalmopathy. CDR3 coding DNA: TGTGCCAGCAGCTTGGCCGCGGACTTGTCAGCGCGCTTT. Protein product: CASSLAADLSARF.